A selection of T cell receptor beta chains follows, all from one sample in a study of T cells after yellow fever vaccination. TCRdb re-analysed the 5' RACE reads in MiXCR, keeping a single row per CDR3 protein. The repertoire holds just under 600,000 distinct CDR3 sequences, about 13% seen once, with 11% to 15% in the top ten. The starting material was PBMCs, obtained on the day of the yellow fever booster vaccination. These TCRs come from a man aged 25-45 years who received the YFV17D yellow fever vaccine. Both conserved end residues are part of each CDR3. Each record gives: D gene, V gene, J gene, clone size, CDR3 DNA, CDR3 protein. D genes are given only for firm matches. Some rows have no size entry. The others give once, few or many, or a class for an expanded clone.

>TRBD2|TRBV6-2/TRBV6-3|TRBJ2-1|few
TGTGCCAGCAGTACCATCACCCTAGCGGGAGGAGGGAATGAGCAGTTCTTC
CASSTITLAGGGNEQFF
>NA|TRBV20-1|TRBJ2-3|few
TGCAGTGCTAGAGCAAACCGGCTCTCCACAGATACGCAGTATTTT
CSARANRLSTDTQYF
>NA|TRBV7-3|TRBJ2-3|once
TGTGCCAGCGGCTTTAGGGGGTTCACAGATACGCAGTATTTT
CASGFRGFTDTQYF
>NA|TRBV11-2|TRBJ2-5|few
TGTGCCAGCAGCTTATCCCCAGGGTATGAGCAAGAGACCCAGTACTTC
CASSLSPGYEQETQYF
>NA|TRBV3-1|TRBJ1-5|NA
TGTGCCAGCAGCCAAGCTAACAGCAATCAGCCCCAGCATTTT
CASSQANSNQPQHF
>NA|TRBV6-5|TRBJ2-1|NA
TGTGCCAGCAGTTACGACACCTACAATGAGCAGTTCTTC
CASSYDTYNEQFF
>NA|TRBV18|TRBJ1-4|NA
TGTGCCAGCTCACCGGAACAGAATGAAAAACTGTTTTTT
CASSPEQNEKLFF
>TRBD2|TRBV2|TRBJ2-5|NA
TGTGCCAGCAACAGCGGGAAGGGTCAAGAGACCCAGTACTTC
CASNSGKGQETQYF
>NA|TRBV27|TRBJ1-2|NA
TGTGCCAGCAGTTTTGGGCAGAATCTTAACTATGGCTACACCTTC
CASSFGQNLNYGYTF
>NA|TRBV3-1|TRBJ2-7|NA
TGTGCCAGCAGCCAAGATTCCTCACAGTGGAGCGAGCAGTACTTC
CASSQDSSQWSEQYF
>NA|TRBV20-1|TRBJ2-7|NA
TGCAGTGCTGCCGGACCGCGGACGGATCGGCAGTACTTC
CSAAGPRTDRQYF
>TRBD1|TRBV7-2|TRBJ2-4|many
TGTGCCAGCAGCTACACGACAGGGGACATTCAGTACTTC
CASSYTTGDIQYF
>TRBD1|TRBV5-1|TRBJ2-7|few
TGCGCCAGCAGCTTGGTAATGGACAGGGTCGACGAGCAGTACTTC
CASSLVMDRVDEQYF
>NA|TRBV7-7|TRBJ2-1|NA
TGTGCTAGCAGCTTAATAGGGGGGAACAATGAGCAGTTCTTC
CASSLIGGNNEQFF
>NA|TRBV30|TRBJ1-5|few
TGTGCCTGGAGTGTAGACCCGGTGAAACCCCAGCATTTT
CAWSVDPVKPQHF
>NA|TRBV5-1|TRBJ2-6|NA
TGCGCCAGCAGCCAGGACGTATCCTCTGGGGCCAACGTCCTGACTTTC
CASSQDVSSGANVLTF
>TRBD1|TRBV7-9|TRBJ1-2|NA
TGTGCCAGCAGCTTAGTTGACAGGGGTGCTCATGGCTACACCTTC
CASSLVDRGAHGYTF
>NA|TRBV27|TRBJ2-1|few
TGTGCCAGCAGTTTATACGGACATGAGCAGTTCTTC
CASSLYGHEQFF
>NA|TRBV6-2/TRBV6-3|TRBJ2-7|NA
TGTGCCAGCAGTTCCTTCAACTACGAGCAGTACTTC
CASSSFNYEQYF
>NA|TRBV29-1|TRBJ1-4|NA
TGCAGCGTTGCGGGGGTCTATGAAAAACTGTTTTTT
CSVAGVYEKLFF
>NA|TRBV4-3|TRBJ2-3|few
TGCGCCAGCAGCCGCCAGGGGGGTTGGACAGATACGCAGTATTTT
CASSRQGGWTDTQYF
>NA|TRBV7-8|TRBJ2-5|few
TGTGCCAGCAGCTTAGGGTCAGGGAAGGAGGGAGAGACCCAGTACTTC
CASSLGSGKEGETQYF
>NA|TRBV7-7|TRBJ2-5|few
TGTGCTAGCAGCTTAACCACAGACGACCAAGAGACCCAGTACTTC
CASSLTTDDQETQYF
>TRBD2|TRBV27|TRBJ2-1|NA
TGTGCCAGCAGCCCCACTAGCGATTCCTACAATGAGCAGTTCTTC
CASSPTSDSYNEQFF
>TRBD2|TRBV11-1|TRBJ2-7|few
TGTGCCAGCAGTCCTCCTCCGGGACAGGGGACTAGCGGGAGATACGAGCAGTACTTC
CASSPPPGQGTSGRYEQYF
>NA|TRBV5-1|TRBJ2-6|many
TGCGCCAGCAGCTTGGGGTCCGGGGCCAACGTCCTGACTTTC
CASSLGSGANVLTF
>NA|TRBV7-9|TRBJ1-4|many
TGTGCCAGCAGCACGCCCGGGACAGAAAAACTGTTTTTT
CASSTPGTEKLFF
>NA|TRBV7-9|TRBJ2-6|few
TGTGCCAGCAGCTCACGTGCGGGTTCCGGGGCCAACGTCCTGACTTTC
CASSSRAGSGANVLTF
>NA|TRBV5-6|TRBJ2-1|NA
TGTGCCAGCAGCTTGAGGTACCGCAATGAGCAGTTCTTC
CASSLRYRNEQFF
>NA|TRBV6-1|TRBJ2-6|NA
TGTGCCAGCACTGCGTTTAGGATCTCTGGGGCCAACGTCCTGACTTTC
CASTAFRISGANVLTF
>NA|TRBV28|TRBJ2-7|NA
TGTGCCAGCAGTTTACTCCTTGGAGAGCAGTACTTC
CASSLLLGEQYF
>NA|TRBV20-1|TRBJ2-3|NA
TGCAGTGGCCGGGAGCCGGGAAGTCCCGATACGCAGTATTTT
CSGREPGSPDTQYF
>TRBD2|TRBV6-1|TRBJ2-7|NA
TGTGCCAGCAGTGGCCAGGGACTAGCGGGGCCCTACGAGCAGTACTTC
CASSGQGLAGPYEQYF
>TRBD2|TRBV12-3/TRBV12-4|TRBJ2-7|NA
TGTGCCAGCAGTTTACTGCTAGCGGGAGGCACCTTGGAGCAGTACTTC
CASSLLLAGGTLEQYF
>TRBD2|TRBV4-1|TRBJ2-1|NA
TGCGCCAGCAGCCGACTAGCGGAAAGTTACAATGAGCAGTTCTTC
CASSRLAESYNEQFF
>NA|TRBV6-2/TRBV6-3|TRBJ2-6|NA
TGTGCCAGCAGTCAAATAGGGGCCAACGTCCTGACTTTC
CASSQIGANVLTF
>NA|TRBV7-9|TRBJ2-3|NA
TGTGCCAGCAGCTTAATACTAAGCACAGATACGCAGTATTTT
CASSLILSTDTQYF
>NA|TRBV6-1|TRBJ2-3|NA
TGTGCCAGCAAACCAACGTATAAAGCTCATACGCAGTATTTT
CASKPTYKAHTQYF
>NA|TRBV20-1|TRBJ1-2|few
TGCAGTGCTTCCCCGGGGATTGGCTACACCTTC
CSASPGIGYTF
>TRBD2|TRBV2|TRBJ2-7|NA
TGTGCCAGCACCACCTTTTTTCTAGCGGGAGAGAACGAGCAGTACTTC
CASTTFFLAGENEQYF
>NA|TRBV19|TRBJ2-2|NA
TGTGCCAGTAGTATGTCAGGGGTAAAAACCGGGGAGCTGTTTTTT
CASSMSGVKTGELFF
>NA|TRBV29-1|TRBJ1-2|NA
TGCAGCGTGCTGGGACATGTCTATGGCTACACCTTC
CSVLGHVYGYTF
>NA|TRBV29-1|TRBJ2-3|NA
TGCAGCGTTGAACAGGGTCAGTCCCCGGATACGCAGTATTTT
CSVEQGQSPDTQYF